The 22 T cell receptor beta chains below come from one sample, sequenced in a study of blood T cells in healthy people across ages. A sample-barcoded 5' primer and a J-beta primer mix were used in a second PCR of roughly 6 to 11 cycles. Each CDR3 protein gets one entry after TCRdb re-called the 5' RACE reads with MiXCR. This table holds under 2 million distinct CDR3 sequences, about 32% found once. Sequenced: blood. The source of these receptors is a woman aged 25 to 39 in good health.

This clonotype has a handful of counts. A read error may produce the germline difference seen at one junction end. This chain joins TRBV7-9 and TRBJ2-1; D unresolved. The V gene's germline CDR1 is SEHNR and CDR2 FQNEAQ (reference sequence). The CDR3 spans 12 residues. The CDR3 bases are TGTGCCAACAGCTACCACTACAATGAGCAGTTCTTC. Translated: CANSYHYNEQFF.

This sequence joins TRBV12-3 or TRBV12-4 and TRBJ1-6; D remains unclear. Trimming took 7 bases from V and 0 from J, leaving 10 bases between them. This CDR3 contains 15 residues. CDR3 in DNA: TGTGCCAGCACCGTCGGCAGCTCCTATAATTCACCCCTCCACTTT. This codes for CASTVGSSYNSPLHF.

V usage is TRBV6-5 and J usage is TRBJ2-5, with a possible D match to TRBD1 (6 bases). The V gene lost 6 bases and the J gene lost 1 base, with 15 bases spanning the gap. Looked up from germline, CDR1 is MNHEY and CDR2 is SVGAGI. CDR3 length equals 15 residues. CDR3 sequence (DNA): TGTGCCAGCAGCCGCGACCGCAGGGGCCAAGAGACCCAGTACTTC. This codes for CASSRDRRGQETQYF.

This clonotype came up a few times. V usage is TRBV7-9 and J usage is TRBJ2-1, with a tentative D call TRBD1 (6 bases). Germline values: CDR1 SEHNR, CDR2 FQNEAQ (reference sequence). Trimming removed 2 bases at V and 4 bases at J, with 12 bases between. The CDR3 sequence is 15 residues long. The CDR3 reads CASSLKGVAYNEQFF. The CDR3 nucleotides read TGTGCCAGCAGCTTAAAGGGGGTCGCTTACAATGAGCAGTTCTTC.

This clonotype was counted between two and nine times. The gene calls are TRBV11-2 and TRBJ2-7; D not resolved. The CDR3 covers 14 residues. V was clipped by 1 base and J by 3 bases, with 10 bases between them. Germline values: CDR1 SGHAT, CDR2 FQNNGV. The DNA for the CDR3 is TGTGCCAGCAGCTTAGGAATTCAAGTCTACGAGCAGTACTTC. This translates into CASSLGIQVYEQYF.

The sample holds one count of this clonotype. A clone one base away is much larger, so this may be a read error. The J gene is TRBJ2-1, the V gene TRBV7-3; D may be TRBD1 or TRBD2 (5 bases each). Trimming left V 7 bases short and J 5 bases short, with 12 bases between. Germline lookup yields CDR1 SGHTA and CDR2 FQGTGA. The CDR3 has 13 amino acids. The CDR3 nucleotides read TGTGCCAGCAACTTGAGAGGGGACAATGAGCAGTTCTTC. Amino acids: CASNLRGDNEQFF.

For this clonotype: Its ends do not fully match the called genes, so a read error is possible. This chain joins TRBV7-2 and TRBJ2-7; 14 nucleotides agree with TRBD2. The CDR3 loop spans 17 amino acids. The germline V gene encodes CDR1 SGHTA and CDR2 FQGNSA. CDR3 in amino acids: CAGSRTSGGHSSYEQYF. The CDR3 DNA reads TGTGCCGGCAGTAGGACTAGCGGGGGGCACAGCTCCTACGAGCAGTACTTC.

The CDR3 loop reads CASLGSTGNSPLHF. In nucleotides, the CDR3 is TGTGCCAGCCTGGGGTCAACGGGGAATTCACCCCTCCACTTT. The gene calls are TRBV7-8 and TRBJ1-6; no clear D gene. The CDR3 extends over 14 amino acids. Germline CDR1 and CDR2: SGHVS and FQNEAQ. Trimming shortened V by 8 bases and J by 7 bases, and 15 bases separated the two germline ends.

The chain recombines TRBV27 with TRBJ2-7; 9 positions agree with TRBD2. Germline V gene sequence: CDR1 MNHEY, CDR2 SMNVEV (reference sequence). J gave up 7 bases and V 6 bases, and 19 bases lay outside the gene matches. The CDR3 contains 17 residues. DNA for the CDR3: TGTGCCAGCAGCCCTGTTTTAGCGGGAGCAAATACCGGTGAGCAGTACTTC. Protein sequence: CASSPVLAGANTGEQYF.

This clonotype has a handful of counts. This may stem from a read error, because a much larger clone lies one nucleotide away. The V and J genes are TRBV4-1 and TRBJ2-7; the D gene could be TRBD1 or TRBD2 (5 bases each). CDR1 is MGHRA, CDR2 YSYEKL, per germline. The CDR3 is 17 residues long. V was trimmed by 1 base and J by 1 base, leaving 17 bases between them. The CDR3 region has the DNA TGCGCCAGCAGCCAAGCCTCCGGGGCAGTGATTTCCTACGAGCAGTACTTC. Translated: CASSQASGAVISYEQYF.

This clonotype has a handful of counts. The J gene is TRBJ2-7, the V gene TRBV5-1, with TRBD1 identical over 8 bases. The CDR3 is 17 residues long. Trimming cost V 0 bases and J 2 bases; bases outside gene matches: 10. CDR1 and CDR2 from the germline V gene are SGHRS and YFSETQ. CDR3 bases: TGCGCCAGCAGCTTGGCCCGGGACAGGTTGTTCCCCTACGAGCAGTACTTC. It codes for CASSLARDRLFPYEQYF. The variable domain in full, with the rest retrieved from reference TRBV5-1 and TRBJ2-7, is KAGVTQTPRYLIKTRGQQVTLSCSPISGHRSVSWYQQTPGQGLQFLFEYFSETQRNKGNFPGRFSGRQFSNSRSEMNVSTLELGDSALYLCASSLARDRLFPYEQYFGPGTRLTVT.

The CDR3 region is CASSGGTGSSYNSPLHF. For the CDR3, the DNA is TGTGCCAGCAGTGGGGGGACAGGGTCCTCCTATAATTCACCCCTCCACTTT. V usage is TRBV27 and J usage is TRBJ1-6, with 9 bases lining up with TRBD1. Germline V CDR1 and CDR2: MNHEY, SMNVEV (reference sequence). CDR3 size: 17 residues. The V gene end was trimmed by 5 bases and the J gene end by 0 bases; junction bases not matched to a gene: 5.

The chain carries TRBV2 and TRBJ2-1, with 12 nucleotides matching TRBD2. The CDR3 totals 15 residues. V lost 6 bases, J lost 9 bases, and 9 bases stayed unmatched. Germline V gene lookup returns CDR1 SNHLY and CDR2 FYNNEI. The CDR3 coding sequence is TGTGCCAGCAGCTACCCTAGCGGGAGGGATGGTGAGCAGTTCTTC. Amino acid sequence: CASSYPSGRDGEQFF.

The rearrangement links TRBV4-2 to TRBJ1-2; possible D gene TRBD1, 5 bases. Germline V gene data show CDR1 as LGHNA and CDR2 as YNFKEQ. V shed 3 bases and J shed 4 bases, with 12 bases lying between them. The CDR3 runs 14 residues. CDR3 sequence reads: CASSQTEGAYGYTF. CDR3 nucleotides: TGTGCCAGCAGCCAGACAGAAGGGGCCTATGGCTACACCTTC.

The chain uses TRBV24-1 and TRBJ2-1; 9 nucleotides line up with TRBD2. CDR1 KGHDR and CDR2 SFDVKD come from the germline V gene. This CDR3 contains 15 residues. Losses at the gene ends were 3 bases for V and 6 bases for J; bases not matched to a gene: 5. This CDR3 reads CATSDLGGGVNEQFF. DNA of the CDR3: TGTGCCACCAGTGATCTGGGCGGGGGGGTCAATGAGCAGTTCTTC.

The V call is TRBV7-9, the J call TRBJ2-3; 14 bases are a match to TRBD2. CDR1 SEHNR and CDR2 FQNEAQ come from the germline V gene (reference sequence). CDR3 size: 16 residues. Unmatched junction bases numbered 7, after V lost 5 bases and J lost 6 bases. As DNA, the CDR3 is TGTGCCAGCAGCATAAAGACTAGCGGGGGGGCGGATACGCAGTATTTT. Translated, it gives CASSIKTSGGADTQYF.

This rearrangement joins TRBV4-1 to TRBJ2-4, with D perhaps being TRBD1 or TRBD2 (6 bases each). Between the trimmed V and J ends, which lost 6 bases and 1 base, there was a span of 10 bases. The CDR3 contains 14 residues. The germline CDR1 and CDR2 sequences are MGHRA and YSYEKL. The CDR3 sequence is CASREGVAKNIQYF. The CDR3 DNA is TGCGCCAGCAGGGAGGGGGTGGCCAAAAACATTCAGTACTTC.

This clonotype has a single count. The chain couples TRBV21-1 to TRBJ2-7; TRBD2 reflects the table's D call only, with no check against the DNA. TRBV21-1 constitutes a pseudogene. CDR3 length: 15 amino acids. The CDR3 DNA is TGTGCCAGCGAAGGTACCGGGACTAGCGGGATGCAGCAGTACTTC. This gives the protein CASEGTGTSGMQQYF.

Written as DNA, the CDR3 is TGTGCCAGCTCACCAGGTTCGATCGGGGGTTCCTACGAGCAGTACTTC. Translation: CASSPGSIGGSYEQYF. This chain connects TRBV18 to TRBJ2-4, with D possibly matching TRBD2 (6 bases). The J call may be faulty, since TRBJ2-7 better matches the DNA end. There are 16 residues in the CDR3. CDR1 and CDR2 from the germline V gene are KGHSH and LQKENI.

This clonotype was observed a handful of times. The chain couples TRBV7-3 to TRBJ2-1; TRBD2 aligns across 7 bases. Germline V gene lookup returns CDR1 SGHTA and CDR2 FQGTGA. V lost 5 bases, J lost 2 bases, and 6 bases stayed unmatched. The CDR3 extends over 15 amino acids. CDR3 sequence: CASSGLGGAYNEQFF. CDR3 in DNA: TGTGCCAGCAGCGGACTAGGAGGAGCCTACAATGAGCAGTTCTTC.

The V gene is TRBV15, the J gene TRBJ2-2; 10 bases are shared with TRBD1. V lost 9 bases and J lost 6; bases outside the gene matches: 10. This CDR3 is 15 amino acids long. CDR1 and CDR2 from the germline V gene are LNHNV and YYDKDF (reference sequence). CDR3: CATWGQGLGSGELFF. CDR3 nucleotide sequence: TGTGCCACTTGGGGACAGGGGCTCGGGTCCGGGGAGCTGTTTTTT.

The chain couples TRBV2 to TRBJ2-1; 11 bases map to TRBD2. CDR3 length: 14 residues. Germline assignment: CDR1 SNHLY and CDR2 FYNNEI. V shed 6 bases and J 4 bases; nucleotides not matched to a gene: 2. The CDR3 region is CASRVAGGYNEQFF. The CDR3 nucleotides are TGTGCCAGCAGGGTAGCGGGGGGGTACAATGAGCAGTTCTTC. Variable domain in full (rest from reference TRBV2 and TRBJ2-1): EPEVTQTPSHQVTQMGQEVILRCVPISNHLYFYWYRQILGQKVEFLVSFYNNEISEKSEIFDDQFSVERPDGSNFTLKIRSTKLEDSAMYFCASRVAGGYNEQFFGPGTRLTVL.